Listed here are 28 T cell receptor beta chains from one sample, sequenced in a study of PD-L1 blockade in urothelial cancer. The protocol was immunoSEQ multiplex PCR, while the TCRdb copy is restricted to in-frame clones and leaves out a portion. Among roughly 90,000 clones, 89% were seen once, and the ten largest hold 0.97%. Indicated time point: pretreatment peripheral blood. Specimen: PBMCs, collected around atezolizumab (anti-PD-L1) treatment. The receptor source for this set is a woman aged 80 or over with urothelial cancer.

The CDR3 protein is CASSLWGWVAGSTFDPGELFF. The CDR3 nucleotides read TGTGCCAGCAGTTTATGGGGGTGGGTAGCGGGATCCACCTTCGACCCCGGGGAGCTGTTTTTT. The chain combines TRBV27 with TRBJ2-2; 8 nucleotides agree with TRBD2. CDR3 size: 21 residues. The germline V gene encodes CDR1 MNHEY and CDR2 SMNVEV (reference sequence). V was pared by 1 base and J by 6 bases, with 22 bases of the junction left unmatched.

This rearrangement joins TRBV11-3 to TRBJ2-7; 8 bases agree with TRBD2. The germline CDR1 and CDR2 sequences are SGHNT and YENEEA. The CDR3 length is 14 residues. With 5 bases clipped from V and 5 bases from J, the junction kept 8 bases outside the gene matches. The DNA of the CDR3 is TGTGCCAGCAGCCGGCGGGGGGTTGGGGACGAGCAGTACTTC. Protein sequence: CASSRRGVGDEQYF.

The V and J genes are TRBV9 and TRBJ2-3; TRBD2 is a possible D gene (6 bases). This CDR3 has 14 residues. Trimming pared 3 bases from V and 0 bases from J, leaving 8 bases between. CDR1 and CDR2 from the germline V gene are SGDLS and YYNGEE. Here the CDR3 reads CASSAGGSTDTQYF. In DNA, the CDR3 is TGTGCCAGCAGCGCCGGGGGAAGCACAGATACGCAGTATTTT. Complete variable domain (other parts from reference TRBV9 and TRBJ2-3): DSGVTQTPKHLITATGQRVTLRCSPRSGDLSVYWYQQSLDQGLQFLIQYYNGEERAKGNILERFSAQQFPDLHSELNLSSLELGDSALYFCASSAGGSTDTQYFGPGTRLTVL.

The chain combines TRBV27 with TRBJ2-2; D is undetermined. Trimming cost V 2 bases and J 1 base, with 2 bases left between them. CDR1 is MNHEY and CDR2 is SMNVEV in the germline V gene (reference sequence). The CDR3 is 13 amino acids. The CDR3 region has the DNA TGTGCCAGCAGTTTACTGAACACCGGGGAGCTGTTTTTT. This codes for CASSLLNTGELFF.

The chain combines TRBV9 with TRBJ2-5; 9 bases match TRBD1. The J segment lost 5 bases and the V segment lost 0 bases, leaving 8 bases of the junction unmatched. This CDR3 is built from 16 residues. Germline CDR1 and CDR2: SGDLS and YYNGEE. CDR3 loop: CASSVEGQGARETQYF. DNA of the CDR3: TGTGCCAGCAGCGTAGAGGGACAGGGAGCACGGGAGACCCAGTACTTC.

This chain links TRBV6-5 with TRBJ2-7, with D perhaps TRBD1 (7 bases). The CDR3 contains 13 residues. Trimming took 6 bases from V and 6 from J, leaving 15 bases between them. CDR1 is MNHEY and CDR2 is SVGAGI in the germline V gene. The CDR3 region has the DNA TGTGCCAGCAGAAAGCCAGGGGGAGGCGAGCAGTACTTC. It is translated as CASRKPGGGEQYF.

The chain uses TRBV5-1 and TRBJ2-3; D unresolved. The V end lost 0 bases, the J end lost 0 bases, and 5 bases lay between the germline ends. The CDR3 extends over 14 amino acids. Germline V lookup: CDR1 SGHRS, CDR2 YFSETQ. This CDR3 is CASSLDGSTDTQYF. The CDR3 bases are TGCGCCAGCAGCTTGGACGGGAGCACAGATACGCAGTATTTT. The entire variable domain, with the rest obtained from reference TRBV5-1 and TRBJ2-3, is as follows: KAGVTQTPRYLIKTRGQQVTLSCSPISGHRSVSWYQQTPGQGLQFLFEYFSETQRNKGNFPGRFSGRQFSNSRSEMNVSTLELGDSALYLCASSLDGSTDTQYFGPGTRLTVL.

The gene calls are TRBV11-2 and TRBJ1-2; D may be TRBD1 (6 bases). The CDR3 is made up of 18 amino acids. V lost 5 bases and J lost 0, with 22 bases in between. Germline V gene sequence: CDR1 SGHAT, CDR2 FQNNGV. The DNA for the CDR3 is TGTGCCAGCAGCCCGGGGGGGGCAGGGACTCAAGCTAACTATGGCTACACCTTC. Its translation is CASSPGGAGTQANYGYTF. Supplemented by reference TRBV11-2 and TRBJ1-2, the full variable domain reads EAGVAQSPRYKIIEKRQSVAFWCNPISGHATLYWYQQILGQGPKLLIQFQNNGVVDDSQLPKDRFSAERLKGVDSTLKIQPAKLEDSAVYLCASSPGGAGTQANYGYTFGSGTRLTVV.

The rearrangement links TRBV6-1 to TRBJ2-6; D gene ambiguous. Trimming stripped 7 bases from V and 5 bases from J, with 3 bases between. Germline CDR1 is MNHNS and CDR2 is SASEGT. The CDR3 contains 11 residues. CDR3: CASIRANVLTF. The CDR3 DNA sequence: TGTGCCAGCATTAGGGCCAACGTCCTGACTTTC.

This clone has only a few counts. The V gene is TRBV28, the J gene TRBJ1-3; the match to TRBD1 covers 9 bases. The ends lost 2 bases at V and 16 bases at J; junction bases unmatched: 6. The length of the CDR3 is 12 residues. Germline assignment: CDR1 MDHEN and CDR2 SYDVKM. CDR3 in amino acids: CASSLATGGFYF. The CDR3 nucleotides read TGTGCCAGCAGTTTAGCAACAGGGGGCTTTTATTTT.

V and J are TRBV18 and TRBJ2-1; 10 nucleotides line up with TRBD2. The length of the CDR3 is 15 residues. V was clipped by 6 bases and J by 6 bases; unmatched bases: 8. Germline V gene data show CDR1 as KGHSH and CDR2 as LQKENI. CDR3 in DNA: TGTGCCAGCTCCCCTGGACTAGCGGTTCTCAATGAGCAGTTCTTC. Protein sequence: CASSPGLAVLNEQFF.

This clone appeared a few times. Written as DNA, the CDR3 is TGTGCCAGCAGTCCACTAGCGGGAAAGTCCTACGAGCAGTACTTC. Protein sequence: CASSPLAGKSYEQYF. V gene TRBV27 combines with J gene TRBJ2-7, with 10 bases that match TRBD2. The germline V gene encodes CDR1 MNHEY and CDR2 SMNVEV (reference sequence). This CDR3 is built from 15 residues. J lost 1 base, V lost 5 bases, and 5 bases had no gene match.

This chain links TRBV5-6 with TRBJ2-1; 8 positions match TRBD2. Germline loops: CDR1 SGHDT, CDR2 YYEEEE. The CDR3 runs to 15 residues. The V and J ends lost 1 base and 2 bases, in that order; junction bases with no gene match: 2. The CDR3 here is CASSLYGRAYNEQFF. The CDR3, as DNA: TGTGCCAGCAGCTTGTACGGGAGGGCCTACAATGAGCAGTTCTTC.

The chain combines TRBV4-2 with TRBJ2-7; weak D call: TRBD2 (7 bases). The CDR3 totals 16 residues. The germline CDR1 and CDR2 sequences are LGHNA and YNFKEQ. V gave up 0 bases and J gave up 5 bases, with 17 bases separating them. The CDR3 DNA follows: TGTGCCAGCAGCCAAGAAGGGGGGTGGGAGGGGAACGAGCAGTACTTC. Translating gives CASSQEGGWEGNEQYF.

The rearrangement uses TRBV5-1 and TRBJ1-3; D gene uncertain. Germline V gives CDR1 SGHRS, CDR2 YFSETQ. V shed 2 bases and J shed 2 bases, with 8 bases lying between them. The CDR3 covers 14 residues. CDR3 sequence reads: CASSLGQAGNTIYF. Written as DNA, the CDR3 is TGCGCCAGCAGCTTAGGCCAGGCTGGAAACACCATATATTTT.

This clone occurred a few times. V and J are TRBV18 and TRBJ2-2; 10 bases agree with TRBD1. CDR3 size: 14 residues. V trimming: 8 bases; J trimming: 6 bases; junction bases outside the gene matches: 6. From germline, CDR1 is KGHSH and CDR2 LQKENI. CDR3 sequence reads: CASTRQGASGELFF. The CDR3 DNA is TGTGCCAGCACGAGACAGGGGGCATCCGGGGAGCTGTTTTTT.

The rearrangement links TRBV9 to TRBJ2-3, with 7 bases fitting TRBD2. V dropped 0 bases and J dropped 2; count of bases not matched to a gene: 9. The CDR3 length is 17 residues. CDR1 is SGDLS, CDR2 YYNGEE, per germline. The CDR3 here is CASSVVGSGLPTDTQYF. DNA of the CDR3: TGTGCCAGCAGCGTAGTCGGTAGCGGGCTTCCCACAGATACGCAGTATTTT.

The chain carries TRBV28 and TRBJ2-7; a weak D match, TRBD2 (7 bases). Germline V gene sequence: CDR1 MDHEN, CDR2 SYDVKM. The CDR3 runs to 15 residues. Between the trimmed V and J ends, which lost 7 bases and 1 base, there was a span of 17 bases. The CDR3 protein is CASTPRGLPSYEQYF. In DNA form, the CDR3 reads TGTGCCAGCACCCCCAGGGGACTACCGTCCTACGAGCAGTACTTC.

V and J are TRBV27 and TRBJ1-5, with TRBD1 identical over 9 bases. Germline V gene lookup returns CDR1 MNHEY and CDR2 SMNVEV (reference sequence). V lost 2 bases, J lost 7 bases, and 9 bases stayed unmatched. This CDR3 region has 16 residues. DNA for the CDR3: TGTGCCAGCAGTTTAGAGGTGGACAGGGGAGGACAGCCCCAGCATTTT. The encoded protein is CASSLEVDRGGQPQHF.

V is TRBV15 and J is TRBJ1-1; D not certain. The V gene's germline CDR1 is LNHNV and CDR2 YYDKDF (reference sequence). CDR3 size: 12 residues. V lost 0 bases and J 8 bases, leaving 7 bases between the germline ends. The CDR3 spells CATSRDRGEAFF. In DNA form, the CDR3 reads TGTGCCACCAGCAGAGATAGAGGAGAAGCTTTCTTT. The whole variable domain, filled in from reference TRBV15 and TRBJ1-1, reads DAMVIQNPRYQVTQFGKPVTLSCSQTLNHNVMYWYQQKSSQAPKLLFHYYDKDFNNEADTPDNFQSRRPNTSFCFLDIRSPGLGDTAMYLCATSRDRGEAFFGQGTRLTVV.

This clone was seen a handful of times. The rearrangement uses TRBV30 and TRBJ2-7; 12 bases are a match to TRBD2. V lost 7 bases, J lost 3 bases, and 10 bases stayed unmatched. The CDR3 covers 15 residues. Germline CDR1 is GTSNPN and CDR2 is SVGIG (reference sequence). CDR3: CASTGTSGSYYEQYF. CDR3 nucleotide sequence: TGTGCCTCCACCGGGACTAGCGGGTCATACTACGAGCAGTACTTC.

The chain has TRBV6-1 and TRBJ2-7; D remains unclear. The CDR3 consists of 15 residues. Deletions cut 1 base from V and 3 bases from J, with 13 bases between. Germline V gene lookup returns CDR1 MNHNS and CDR2 SASEGT. CDR3 in amino acids: CASSEGSGRLYEQYF. Here the CDR3 DNA reads TGTGCCAGCAGTGAAGGCTCTGGCAGGCTCTACGAGCAGTACTTC.

This rearrangement joins TRBV4-2 to TRBJ2-3, with a weak D call TRBD1 (5 bases). The V gene's germline CDR1 is LGHNA and CDR2 YNFKEQ. Trimming stripped 0 bases from V and 0 bases from J, with 13 bases between. The CDR3 totals 17 residues. In DNA, the CDR3 is TGTGCCAGCAGCCAAGATTTGTCAGGGTATAGCACAGATACGCAGTATTTT. This sequence encodes CASSQDLSGYSTDTQYF.

This sequence joins TRBV4-1 and TRBJ2-3; D is uncertain. The CDR3 runs 15 residues. The V end lost 0 bases, the J end lost 0 bases, and 7 bases lay between the germline ends. In germline, CDR1 is MGHRA, CDR2 YSYEKL. The CDR3 loop is CASSQDETSTDTQYF. The DNA for the CDR3 is TGCGCCAGCAGCCAAGACGAAACTAGCACAGATACGCAGTATTTT.

The chain uses TRBV7-6 and TRBJ1-3; TRBD1 aligns across 7 bases. After removal of 2 bases from V and 4 bases from J, the junction contained 5 bases not matched to a gene. The CDR3 runs 15 residues. Germline CDR1 is SGHVS and CDR2 is FNYEAQ. This CDR3 is CASSLTTGFGNTIYF. The CDR3 coding sequence is TGTGCCAGCAGCTTAACGACAGGGTTCGGAAACACCATATATTTT.

V usage is TRBV6-5 and J usage is TRBJ2-7; 13 bases align to TRBD2. Trimming took 2 bases from V and 7 from J; bases not matched to a gene: 8. Per germline, CDR1 MNHEY and CDR2 SVGAGI. The CDR3 runs 16 residues. In DNA form, the CDR3 reads TGTGCCAGCAGTTACCCTGGGACTAGCGGGATCCGAGAGCAGTACTTC. Its translation is CASSYPGTSGIREQYF.

The V call is TRBV25-1, the J call TRBJ2-5, with 9 nucleotides matching TRBD1. V gave up 3 bases and J gave up 6 bases; unmatched junction bases: 17. The CDR3 has 18 amino acids. Germline V gene data show CDR1 as MGHDK and CDR2 as SYGVNS. Here the CDR3 reads CASSDWLSGGTGRKTQYF. As DNA, the CDR3 is TGTGCCAGCAGTGATTGGTTATCCGGCGGGACAGGGCGAAAGACCCAGTACTTC.

The chain combines TRBV15 with TRBJ2-7, with D possibly TRBD1 on 6 matching bases. Germline CDR1 reads LNHNV; CDR2 reads YYDKDF (reference sequence). The length of the CDR3 is 15 residues. Trimming cost V 0 bases and J 0 bases, with 9 bases left between them. The CDR3 is CATSRDRDISYEQYF. The CDR3, as DNA: TGTGCCACCAGCAGAGACCGGGACATCTCCTACGAGCAGTACTTC.